This TCR beta chain is from a study of read filtering for tumor transcriptome and immune sequencing. Study overall: 8 patients were R-ISS I, some 15 were R-ISS II, 6 or 7 were R-ISS III. After DNase treatment, RNA was made into whole-transcriptome libraries.

V lost 1 base and J lost 0, with 6 bases in between. Germline V gene data show CDR1 as DFQATT and CDR2 as SNEGSKA (reference sequence). The CDR3 covers 14 residues. This clonotype was seen ten or more times. Molecular barcoded adaptors covering alpha/delta and beta/gamma chains were used on roughly 370 ng RNA. TCRdb re-derived calls from the reads in MiXCR, one entry per CDR3 protein. The top ten clones hold roughly 16% of a sample with about 58,000 distinct CDR3 sequences, approximately 13% of them seen once. The sequence was obtained from a donor aged 40 or over with multiple myeloma. The sequenced sample consisted of a population of CD138-negative cells sorted from bone marrow. This sequence joins TRBV20-1 and TRBJ2-2, with TRBD2 as a possible D gene (6 bases). This CDR3 reads CSARGLANTGELFF. CDR3 bases: TGCAGTGCTAGAGGACTAGCGAACACCGGGGAGCTGTTTTTT.